This T cell receptor beta chain originates from a study of cytomegalovirus exposure and HLA in healthy donors. General study points: In a later analysis, approximately 15,000 TCR beta sequences were associated with HLA alleles at 0.05 false discovery rate. In an earlier analysis, about 87% or about 30%: the productive usage of most TCR beta V segments.

This PCR relied on a set of 60 Vbeta primers and 13 Jbeta primers. The table came from immunoSEQ multiplex PCR; TCRdb's copy has only in-frame clones and leaves some out. The table shows more than 85,000 clones, with approximately 71% occurring only once. About this clone: The antigen remains unidentified.

V lost 3 bases to trimming and J lost 6 bases; unmatched junction nucleotides: 5. This CDR3 comprises 14 residues. CDR1 LNHDA and CDR2 SQIVND come from the germline V gene (reference sequence). The chain recombines TRBV19 with TRBJ1-2; 9 bases are a match to TRBD1. The source material was PBMCs. The sequence came from a woman aged 65 to 85 in good health and CMV-seropositive. The CDR3 nucleotides are TGTGCCAGTAGTATCTCGGGACAGGGAGATGGCTACACCTTC. This sequence encodes CASSISGQGDGYTF.